These T cell receptor beta chains were read from a single sample in a study of early T cells in non-severe SARS-CoV-2 infection. MiXCR, run by TCRdb on the 5' RACE reads, gives a single entry per CDR3 protein. Counted here are some 45,000 distinct CDR3 sequences, around 3.6% occurring once; the ten biggest clones make up 3% to 3.5%. The specimen was whole blood. All receptors come from an adult who was a healthcare worker with PCR-confirmed SARS-CoV-2 infection or an uninfected control (not recorded which). The CDR3 runs from the conserved cysteine through the conserved F or W. A D gene is named only where the DNA matches it firmly. Rows may omit the clone size; those that give it use once, few, many or a size class.

TRBV14,TRBJ2-7,14,.,.,CASSQFGETYEQYF,TGTGCCAGCAGCCAATTTGGGGAAACCTACGAGCAGTACTTC
TRBV30,TRBJ2-3,12,many,.,CAWTPRTDTQYF,TGTGCCTGGACCCCCCGGACAGATACGCAGTATTTT
TRBV29-1,TRBJ2-7,13,.,.,CSVGGQSVHEQYF,TGCAGCGTTGGGGGACAATCGGTACACGAGCAGTACTTC
TRBV12-3/TRBV12-4,TRBJ2-5,15,.,TRBD1,CASSPETGAQETQYF,TGTGCCAGCAGTCCAGAGACAGGGGCCCAAGAGACCCAGTACTTC
TRBV19,TRBJ1-2,15,many,TRBD1,CASSVGQDDYYGYTF,TGTGCCAGTAGTGTCGGACAGGATGATTACTATGGCTACACCTTC
TRBV4-1,TRBJ1-2,15,few,.,CASSQERTGNYGYTF,TGCGCCAGCAGCCAAGAGAGGACGGGAAACTATGGCTACACCTTC
TRBV19,TRBJ2-4,15,many,.,CASSIREGSKNIQYF,TGTGCCAGTAGTATCAGGGAAGGCTCCAAAAACATTCAGTACTTC
TRBV6-5,TRBJ1-3,17,.,.,CASSYSIGISSGNTIYF,TGTGCCAGCAGTTACTCGATAGGGATAAGCTCTGGAAACACCATATATTTT
TRBV7-9,TRBJ1-6,14,many,.,CASSPGDYNSPLHF,TGTGCCAGCAGCCCCGGGGACTATAATTCACCCCTCCACTTT
TRBV6-5,TRBJ2-3,13,.,TRBD2,CASRAGVTDTQYF,TGTGCCAGCCGAGCGGGGGTCACAGATACGCAGTATTTT
TRBV7-3,TRBJ2-1,15,many,TRBD2,CASSLNGEGHNEQFF,TGTGCCAGCAGCTTAAACGGGGAGGGGCACAATGAGCAGTTCTTC
TRBV12-3/TRBV12-4,TRBJ2-3,12,many,.,CASSFRPDTQYF,TGTGCCAGCAGTTTTAGGCCAGATACGCAGTATTTT
TRBV5-1,TRBJ1-4,14,many,.,CASSLGSGSEKLFF,TGCGCCAGCAGCTTGGGTTCAGGTTCTGAAAAACTGTTTTTT
TRBV6-6,TRBJ2-1,16,many,TRBD2,CASSYITSGGPGEQFF,TGTGCCAGCAGTTACATAACTAGCGGGGGCCCGGGGGAGCAGTTCTTC
TRBV29-1,TRBJ1-2,14,many,.,CSVSRDVTNYGYTF,TGCAGCGTTTCCAGGGATGTTACTAACTATGGCTACACCTTC
TRBV29-1,TRBJ2-5,12,many,.,CSVDWQQETQYF,TGCAGCGTGGATTGGCAGCAAGAGACCCAGTACTTC
TRBV20-1,TRBJ1-2,14,many,.,CSFRSGGGNYGYTF,TGCAGCTTCAGATCGGGGGGAGGGAACTATGGCTACACCTTC
TRBV11-2,TRBJ2-7,13,.,TRBD1,CASSLGTDYEQYF,TGTGCCAGCAGCTTGGGGACAGACTACGAGCAGTACTTC
TRBV20-1,TRBJ2-1,16,few,TRBD2,CSARVPGGLADNEQFF,TGCAGTGCTAGGGTGCCCGGGGGACTAGCGGATAATGAGCAGTTCTTC
TRBV11-2,TRBJ2-5,15,many,.,CASSLAGSNGETQYF,TGTGCCAGCAGCTTAGCAGGGTCGAACGGAGAGACCCAGTACTTC
TRBV5-1,TRBJ2-7,14,medium-sized,.,CASSSYGGGYEQYF,TGCGCCAGCAGCTCCTATGGAGGGGGCTACGAGCAGTACTTC
TRBV18,TRBJ1-1,15,many,.,CASSPPGEAFTEAFF,TGTGCCAGCTCACCACCGGGGGAGGCTTTCACTGAAGCTTTCTTT
TRBV5-4,TRBJ2-1,16,many,TRBD2,CASSSSGTINYNEQFF,TGTGCCAGCAGTTCCAGCGGGACCATTAATTACAATGAGCAGTTCTTC
TRBV9,TRBJ1-1,13,many,.,CASSVASNTEAFF,TGTGCCAGCAGCGTAGCTTCAAACACTGAAGCTTTCTTT